The next 29 T cell receptor beta chains were all read from a single sample in a study of control samples from healthy donors and cancer patients. Here immunoSEQ multiplex PCR was the method, and the copy in TCRdb shows in-frame clones only, minus some. The sample has 90,000 to 150,000 clones; roughly 90% are singletons. Sequenced material: blood. These receptor sequences come from a man aged 50-60 years in good health.

This sequence joins TRBV27 and TRBJ2-7; 10 bases agree with TRBD1. Germline-derived CDR1 and CDR2 are MNHEY and SMNVEV (reference sequence). The CDR3 consists of 15 residues. Unmatched junction bases numbered 8, after V lost 8 bases and J lost 1 base. CDR3 protein: CASPGRDRGSYEQYF. DNA for the CDR3: TGTGCCAGCCCCGGGAGGGACAGGGGTTCCTACGAGCAGTACTTC.

V usage is TRBV7-2 and J usage is TRBJ1-5; 8 bases agree with TRBD1. The V gene end was trimmed by 4 bases and the J gene end by 7 bases; junction bases not matched to a gene: 9. Germline CDR1 and CDR2: SGHTA and FQGNSA. The CDR3 totals 15 residues. Here the CDR3 reads CASSSQGAYGQPQHF. The CDR3 DNA reads TGTGCCAGCAGCTCTCAGGGGGCGTACGGACAGCCCCAGCATTTT.

This rearrangement joins TRBV30 to TRBJ1-2, with D unclear. Trimming took off 3 bases at V and 4 bases at J, with 9 bases between the two ends. The CDR3 spans 12 residues. Germline values: CDR1 GTSNPN, CDR2 SVGIG (reference sequence). CDR3 sequence: CAWRWAAYGYTF. DNA for the CDR3: TGTGCCTGGAGATGGGCAGCCTATGGCTACACCTTC.

The chain couples TRBV5-1 to TRBJ2-7; no clear D. From germline, CDR1 is SGHRS and CDR2 YFSETQ. CDR3 length: 14 amino acids. V was trimmed by 4 bases and J by 0 bases, leaving 11 bases between them. CDR3 bases: TGCGCCAGCAGCCGAGACGGAGTCTCCTACGAGCAGTACTTC. Its protein product is CASSRDGVSYEQYF.

V is TRBV6-5 and J is TRBJ1-3; D gene unclear. V was trimmed by 0 bases and J by 0 bases, leaving 9 bases between them. The CDR3 loop spans 16 amino acids. Germline loops: CDR1 MNHEY, CDR2 SVGAGI. The CDR3 DNA reads as TGTGCCAGCAGTTACTCGGGAGAGTTCTCTGGAAACACCATATATTTT. Translated: CASSYSGEFSGNTIYF.

In this sample, this clone turned up once. V gene TRBV30 combines with J gene TRBJ1-2, with D unclear. V lost 4 bases, J lost 4 bases, and 22 bases lay in between. The CDR3 is made up of 16 amino acids. Germline V gene sequence: CDR1 GTSNPN, CDR2 SVGIG (reference sequence). CDR3 bases: TGTGCCTGGACCCTCCTCACAAACAGTATCTCCTATGGCTACACCTTC. It yields the protein CAWTLLTNSISYGYTF.

V is TRBV30 and J is TRBJ2-3; possibly TRBD2 for D (6 bases). The CDR3 is 14 residues long. The ends were cut back, 3 bases at V and 6 bases at J, with 16 bases in the middle. CDR1 and CDR2 (germline): GTSNPN, SVGIG (reference sequence). CDR3: CAWRSAGLSDTQYF. The CDR3 coding sequence is TGTGCCTGGAGAAGTGCCGGACTATCCGATACGCAGTATTTT.

The chain couples TRBV3-1 (or the pseudogene TRBV3-2) to TRBJ2-1; no firm D call. Trimming removed 4 bases at V and 2 bases at J, with 0 bases between. The germline CDR1 and CDR2 sequences are LGHDT and YNNKEL (reference sequence). The CDR3 sequence is 11 residues long. DNA for the CDR3: TGTGCCAGCAGCCCCTACAATGAGCAGTTCTTC. It yields the protein CASSPYNEQFF.

The rearrangement links TRBV7-9 to TRBJ2-1, with TRBD1 matching 7 bases. Trimming at V came to 4 bases and at J to 4 bases, leaving 19 bases not matched to a gene. The germline CDR1 and CDR2 sequences are SEHNR and FQNEAQ (reference sequence). The CDR3 totals 19 residues. This CDR3 reads CASSSQRSVQGSGYNEQFF. Here the CDR3 DNA reads TGTGCCAGCAGCTCCCAAAGGTCCGTACAGGGGTCGGGGTACAATGAGCAGTTCTTC.

The chain links TRBV12-5 to TRBJ1-1; the D gene is possibly TRBD1 (6 bases). V was trimmed by 5 bases and J by 4 bases, leaving 11 bases between them. The CDR3 spans 13 residues. Germline V gene data show CDR1 as LGHNT and CDR2 as FRNRAP. CDR3 sequence: CASGPGRGTEAFF. For the CDR3, the DNA is TGTGCTAGTGGTCCCGGCAGGGGCACTGAAGCTTTCTTT.

CDR3 sequence reads: CASRTQGNTGELFF. In nucleotides, the CDR3 is TGTGCCAGCAGAACCCAGGGGAACACCGGGGAGCTGTTTTTT. The chain recombines TRBV2 with TRBJ2-2; a weak D match, TRBD1 (5 bases). Trimming cost V 6 bases and J 1 base, with 9 bases left between them. The CDR3 totals 14 residues. The germline CDR1 and CDR2 sequences are SNHLY and FYNNEI.

This chain uses TRBV10-3 with TRBJ2-3, with D hard to call. The germline V gene has CDR1 ENHRY and CDR2 SYGVKD. Trimming took 6 bases from V and 2 from J, leaving 12 bases between them. This CDR3 has 14 amino acids. The CDR3: CAIRRANTTDTQYF. CDR3 in DNA: TGTGCCATCAGGAGAGCGAATACCACAGATACGCAGTATTTT.

The chain joins TRBV3-1 (or the pseudogene TRBV3-2) to TRBJ1-2; D is possibly TRBD1 (6 bases). Germline CDR1 is LGHDT and CDR2 is YNNKEL (reference sequence). The CDR3 has 12 residues. The V end lost 0 bases, the J end lost 8 bases, and 7 bases lay between the germline ends. DNA for the CDR3: TGTGCCAGCAGCCAAGAGGGGGGCGGCTACACCTTC. Its protein product is CASSQEGGGYTF.

V usage is TRBV6-6 and J usage is TRBJ1-2, with D possibly being TRBD1 (5 bases). The CDR3 has 13 residues. Germline V gives CDR1 MNHNY, CDR2 SVGAGI (reference sequence). The ends were cut back, 6 bases at V and 4 bases at J, with 12 bases in the middle. In nucleotides, the CDR3 is TGTGCCAGCAGCCGGGACGGGAGCTATGGCTACACCTTC. Protein: CASSRDGSYGYTF.

The chain has TRBV2 and TRBJ1-1; tentative D call: TRBD1 (5 bases). Per the germline V gene, CDR1 is SNHLY and CDR2 is FYNNEI. Trimming shortened V by 4 bases and J by 1 base, and 13 bases separated the two germline ends. There are 15 residues in the CDR3. The CDR3 sequence: CASSVWGEPNTEAFF. CDR3 DNA: TGTGCCAGCAGTGTGTGGGGCGAGCCGAACACTGAAGCTTTCTTT.

This chain connects TRBV5-1 to TRBJ2-2, with D unclear. CDR1 is SGHRS, CDR2 YFSETQ, per germline. The CDR3 is made up of 15 amino acids. Trimming stripped 2 bases from V and 0 bases from J, with 8 bases between. CDR3 DNA: TGCGCCAGCAGCTTCGGCCCCTCGAACACCGGGGAGCTGTTTTTT. Its protein is CASSFGPSNTGELFF.

The rearrangement links TRBV19 to TRBJ1-6; no clear D gene. Germline assignment: CDR1 LNHDA and CDR2 SQIVND (reference sequence). The CDR3 spans 14 residues. Deletions cut 6 bases from V and 8 bases from J, with 14 bases between. The CDR3 region has the DNA TGTGCCAGTAGCCTTCGGCCCACTGATTCACCCCTCCACTTT. This sequence encodes CASSLRPTDSPLHF.

The chain employs TRBV5-4 and TRBJ2-3, with unresolved D. Germline V gene sequence: CDR1 SGHNT, CDR2 YYREEE (reference sequence). The CDR3 contains 14 residues. V lost 1 base and J lost 2, with 8 bases in between. The CDR3 nucleotides are TGTGCCAGCAGCTTGTCAAGCAACACAGATACGCAGTATTTT. As protein: CASSLSSNTDTQYF.

The genes are TRBV29-1 and TRBJ2-5; weak D call: TRBD1 (5 bases). The germline CDR1 and CDR2 sequences are SQVTM and ANQGSEA. CDR3 length: 13 residues. Trimming took 6 bases from V and 1 from J, leaving 12 bases between them. CDR3 sequence (DNA): TGCAGCGTAGGGGAACGGATCCAAGAGACCCAGTACTTC. Its protein is CSVGERIQETQYF.

A word on this clone: The junction differs from germline at one of its ends, possibly a read error. The chain is built from TRBV19 and TRBJ1-6; D perhaps matches TRBD1 (5 bases). Germline CDR1 and CDR2: LNHDA and SQIVND (reference sequence). The CDR3 is 16 amino acids. In DNA, the CDR3 is TGTGCCAGTAGGATAGGGGTGAACTCCTATAATTCACCCCTCCACTTT. It specifies CASRIGVNSYNSPLHF.

This chain links TRBV4-3 with TRBJ2-5, with unresolved D. Trimming cost V 0 bases and J 4 bases, with 12 bases left between them. CDR3 length: 15 residues. Germline V lookup: CDR1 LGHNA, CDR2 YSLEER. The CDR3: CASSQDALVPETQYF. In DNA, the CDR3 is TGCGCCAGCAGCCAAGATGCCTTAGTCCCAGAGACCCAGTACTTC.

This clone was recorded once. The chain couples TRBV27 to TRBJ2-6; D is possibly TRBD1 or TRBD2 (5 bases each). Trimming took off 7 bases at V and 2 bases at J, with 15 bases between the two ends. From germline, CDR1 is MNHEY and CDR2 SMNVEV (reference sequence). The CDR3 runs to 16 residues. The chain's CDR3 is CASIPRGTPGANVLTF. The CDR3, as DNA: TGTGCCAGCATACCGAGGGGCACCCCTGGGGCCAACGTCCTGACTTTC.

This clone has just one count. This chain joins TRBV24-1 and TRBJ2-6; D remains ambiguous. This CDR3 has 16 amino acids. V dropped 1 base and J dropped 1 base, with 7 bases sitting between them. Germline-derived CDR1 and CDR2 are KGHDR and SFDVKD. The CDR3 loop reads CATSDLDGSGANVLTF. CDR3 coding DNA: TGTGCCACCAGTGATTTAGACGGGTCTGGGGCCAACGTCCTGACTTTC.

The chain uses TRBV2 and TRBJ1-1, with TRBD1 as a possible D gene (6 bases). The CDR3 runs 14 residues. V lost 4 bases and J 4 bases, leaving 13 bases between the germline ends. Germline V lookup: CDR1 SNHLY, CDR2 FYNNEI. The CDR3 DNA sequence: TGTGCCAGCAGTGGGAGGGGGGAGACCACTGAAGCTTTCTTT. Protein sequence: CASSGRGETTEAFF.

This chain links TRBV27 with TRBJ2-7; D not resolved. Trimming pared 1 base from V and 5 bases from J, leaving 6 bases between. Germline lookup yields CDR1 MNHEY and CDR2 SMNVEV (reference sequence). The CDR3 sequence is 12 residues long. The CDR3 protein is CASSLYGHEQYF. CDR3 sequence (DNA): TGTGCCAGCAGTTTATACGGGCACGAGCAGTACTTC.

This chain uses TRBV27 with TRBJ1-1; D is unclear. Germline V gene data show CDR1 as MNHEY and CDR2 as SMNVEV (reference sequence). The CDR3 is made up of 14 amino acids. The V and J ends lost 3 bases and 2 bases respectively, with 10 bases between them. CDR3 region: CASSLPGPNTEAFF. The CDR3 region has the DNA TGTGCCAGCAGTTTGCCAGGCCCCAACACTGAAGCTTTCTTT.

The chain carries TRBV9 and TRBJ2-6; D is possibly TRBD1 or TRBD2 (6 bases each). The CDR3 length is 18 residues. Germline assignment: CDR1 SGDLS and CDR2 YYNGEE. Between the trimmed V and J ends, which lost 4 bases and 0 bases, there was a span of 17 bases. The CDR3 DNA reads TGTGCCAGCAGCCTGGGGGGCAGGGTGCGCTCTGGGGCCAACGTCCTGACTTTC. Amino acids: CASSLGGRVRSGANVLTF.

V is TRBV10-3 and J is TRBJ2-7, with 9 nucleotides matching TRBD1. CDR1 and CDR2 (germline): ENHRY, SYGVKD. The CDR3 loop spans 16 amino acids. Trimming cost V 3 bases and J 3 bases; bases outside gene matches: 9. This CDR3 is CAISDPGQGFGYEQYF. CDR3 coding DNA: TGTGCCATCAGTGATCCGGGACAGGGATTCGGCTACGAGCAGTACTTC.

This chain joins TRBV23-1 and TRBJ2-7; 8 nucleotides align to TRBD2. TRBV23-1 counts as an open reading frame of uncertain function. The CDR3 consists of 17 residues. J gave up 4 bases and V 0 bases, and 11 bases lay outside the gene matches. The CDR3 DNA sequence: TGCGCCAGCAGTCAATCGGGACTAGGTTACGAGGGGTACGAGCAGTACTTC. It is translated as CASSQSGLGYEGYEQYF.